These T cell receptor beta chains were read from a single sample in a study of shared clonotypes between healthy human individuals. The table came from immunoSEQ multiplex PCR; TCRdb's copy has only in-frame clones and leaves some out. The table lists millions of clones, about 92% of them singletons. Input material: naive CD4+ T cells sorted from blood. The source is a man between 18 and 29 years old in good health. Both conserved end residues are part of each CDR3. A D gene is named only where the DNA matches it firmly. Some rows have no size entry. The others give once, few or many, or a class for an expanded clone.

CDR3nt	CDR3aa	abundance	d_gene	v_gene	j_gene
TGTGCCAGCAGTTTTTTCCCCGGGAGGGAGGGGGCCAAAAACATTCAGTACTTC	CASSFFPGREGAKNIQYF	NA	TRBD2	TRBV28	TRBJ2-4
TGTGCCAGCAGCTTAGCACCCGGCGAGCAGTACTTC	CASSLAPGEQYF	NA	NA	TRBV7-9	TRBJ2-7
TGTGCCAGCAGTGAAGTCCTCCAGGCACGGGACAGGGATAATCAGCCCCAGCATTTT	CASSEVLQARDRDNQPQHF	NA	TRBD1	TRBV6-1	TRBJ1-5
TGTGCCTGTCTGCGAAACACCGGGGAGCTGTTTTTT	CACLRNTGELFF	NA	NA	TRBV30	TRBJ2-2
TGTGCCACCACCCCTGGGGGCTCTCGGTCCTACAATGAGCAGTTCTTC	CATTPGGSRSYNEQFF	NA	NA	TRBV10-3	TRBJ2-1
TGTGCCAGCAGCTTAGGGCAGGGGGGATTAGGTCAGCCCCAGCATTTT	CASSLGQGGLGQPQHF	NA	TRBD1	TRBV7-9	TRBJ1-5
TGTGCCAGTAGTGTGTTAGCGTGGAGCTCCTACGAGCAGTACTTC	CASSVLAWSSYEQYF	NA	NA	TRBV19	TRBJ2-7
TGTGCCTGGAGTCCTGGGGCAGATACGCAGTATTTT	CAWSPGADTQYF	once	NA	TRBV30	TRBJ2-3
TGTGCCAGCAGTTACTCGGCTAGTTCGGACATTCAGTACTTC	CASSYSASSDIQYF	NA	NA	TRBV6-5	TRBJ2-4
TGTGCCAGCAGTTACTCTGGCGGGAATCAGCCCCAGCATTTT	CASSYSGGNQPQHF	NA	NA	TRBV6-5	TRBJ1-5
TGTGCCAGTAGTCCTTATGCCGGGACAGGGTCCTACGAGCAGTACTTC	CASSPYAGTGSYEQYF	NA	TRBD1	TRBV19	TRBJ2-7
TGCGCCAGCAGCCAAGATACACTCGGGAGCTCCTACAATGAGCAGTTCTTC	CASSQDTLGSSYNEQFF	NA	NA	TRBV4-1	TRBJ2-1
TGCGCCAGCAGCTTGGATTGGGGAGGCGGCGAAAAACTGTTTTTT	CASSLDWGGGEKLFF	NA	NA	TRBV5-1	TRBJ1-4
TGTGCCAGCAGTGAATGGACAGGGGCACCCCTCCACTTT	CASSEWTGAPLHF	NA	TRBD1	TRBV25-1	TRBJ1-6
TGCGCCAGCAGTCAACCGGCCCCCTCAGGGCTGCGGGGGAATGAGCAGTTCTTC	CASSQPAPSGLRGNEQFF	once	TRBD2	TRBV23-1	TRBJ2-1
TGTGCCAGCAGCTCGGACTTTACCTACGAGCAGTACTTC	CASSSDFTYEQYF	NA	NA	TRBV5-6	TRBJ2-7
TGCAGTGCTAGAGTGACAGACGAGCAGTACTTC	CSARVTDEQYF	NA	NA	TRBV20-1	TRBJ2-7
TGTGCCTGGAGTGTATCTTTAACTGAAAAACTGTTTTTT	CAWSVSLTEKLFF	NA	NA	TRBV30	TRBJ1-4
TGTGCCATGGGACAGGCACCGGGCGCCTACGAGCAGTACTTC	CAMGQAPGAYEQYF	NA	TRBD1	TRBV10-3	TRBJ2-7
TGTGCCTGGAGGCAAGGGGACAGGGTGTACTACGAGCAGTACTTC	CAWRQGDRVYYEQYF	NA	TRBD1	TRBV30	TRBJ2-7
TGCGCCAGCAGCTTGACTGTAGGGTTCCAAGAGACCCAGTACTTC	CASSLTVGFQETQYF	NA	NA	TRBV5-1	TRBJ2-5
TGCGCCAGCAGCTTAAACCGGGACAACTACGAGCAGTACTTC	CASSLNRDNYEQYF	NA	NA	TRBV5-1	TRBJ2-7